This entry lists 8 T cell receptor beta chains sequenced from one sample in a study of Ad26.COV2.S vaccination and SARS-CoV-2 variants. Regarding treatment: approximately 18 received Ad26.COV2.S at low or high dose, single or two shots; roughly five received placebo; per-sample allocation not given. Sampling was done on day 63 after the first vaccine or placebo injection. The protocol was immunoSEQ multiplex PCR, while the TCRdb copy is restricted to in-frame clones and leaves out a portion. The profile shows 300,000 to 400,000 clones, less than 90% of them singletons. This sample comprised peripheral blood, obtained in a trial of Ad26.COV2.S vaccine versus placebo. The receptors come from a person between 18 and 60 years old who received the Ad26.COV2.S COVID-19 vaccine or a placebo.

V and J are TRBV4-1 and TRBJ1-6; D remains unclear. V dropped 4 bases and J dropped 8 bases, with 15 bases sitting between them. Per the germline V gene, CDR1 is MGHRA and CDR2 is YSYEKL. The CDR3 extends over 15 amino acids. The CDR3 region has the DNA TGCGCCAGCAGCCCTCGAGGAGGGAAGGATTCACCCCTCCACTTT. Its protein is CASSPRGGKDSPLHF.

The chain has TRBV7-9 and TRBJ1-1; D unresolved. Per germline, CDR1 SEHNR and CDR2 FQNEAQ (reference sequence). Trimming pared 1 base from V and 5 bases from J, leaving 14 bases between. The CDR3 is made up of 15 amino acids. The DNA of the CDR3 is TGTGCCAGCAGCTTAGGCAACCTGGTTGGGACTGAAGCTTTCTTT. As protein: CASSLGNLVGTEAFF.

The chain recombines TRBV4-2 with TRBJ1-1; D is unclear. V lost 1 base, J lost 1 base, and 13 bases lay in between. There are 16 residues in the CDR3. CDR1 and CDR2 from the germline V gene are LGHNA and YNFKEQ. The CDR3 DNA reads TGTGCCAGCAGCCAAGTAGGAACGGGCAGGAACACTGAAGCTTTCTTT. It is translated as CASSQVGTGRNTEAFF.

The V call is TRBV5-1, the J call TRBJ2-1; D call uncertain. There are 16 residues in the CDR3. Looked up from germline, CDR1 is SGHRS and CDR2 is YFSETQ. With 6 bases removed from V and 0 bases from J, the gap between germline ends came to 16 bases. The CDR3 DNA is TGCGCCAGCAACAAGGAGTCGGCAAGCTCCTACAATGAGCAGTTCTTC. It translates to CASNKESASSYNEQFF.

DNA for the CDR3: TGTGCCAGCAGCCAGGTAGCGGGAGGCTACACCGGGGAGCTGTTTTTT. Its translation is CASSQVAGGYTGELFF. The rearrangement links TRBV4-2 to TRBJ2-2; 10 bases map to TRBD2. The CDR3 spans 16 residues. V trimming: 3 bases; J trimming: 3 bases; junction bases outside the gene matches: 4. Per germline, CDR1 LGHNA and CDR2 YNFKEQ.

The chain has TRBV6-5 and TRBJ2-1, with D perhaps matching TRBD2 (6 bases). There are 13 residues in the CDR3. The V and J ends lost 8 bases and 7 bases respectively, with 15 bases between them. Germline V gives CDR1 MNHEY, CDR2 SVGAGI. The CDR3 DNA follows: TGTGCCAGCGGGGACTCCAAATCTAATGAGCAGTTCTTC. This encodes CASGDSKSNEQFF.

V and J are TRBV12-3 or TRBV12-4 and TRBJ2-3, with D uncertain. Trimming left V 6 bases short and J 3 bases short, with 7 bases between. The CDR3 has 12 amino acids. CDR3 DNA: TGTGCCAGCAGGGGGTTGACAGATACGCAGTATTTT. Encoded protein: CASRGLTDTQYF.

This clone was seen a single time. The chain has TRBV7-2 and TRBJ2-2; 9 nucleotides align to TRBD1. CDR1 is SGHTA, CDR2 FQGNSA, per germline. J lost 6 bases, V lost 5 bases, and 7 bases had no gene match. The CDR3 totals 15 residues. For the CDR3, the DNA is TGTGCCAGCAGCCACGGGACAGGGTCTCCCGGGGAGCTGTTTTTT. Translated, it gives CASSHGTGSPGELFF.